This passage covers 10 T cell receptor beta chains from one sample sequenced in a study of T cell changes during pregnancy in multiple sclerosis. TCRdb's copy holds only in-frame clones and misses some; the assay was immunoSEQ multiplex PCR. Here the sample spans around 62,000 clones, 90% being singletons. The sequencing used peripheral blood, collected in the third trimester of pregnancy. Every receptor here comes from a female donor with multiple sclerosis, enrolled in a pregnancy study.

The genes are TRBV7-3 and TRBJ1-1; D is perhaps TRBD1 (5 bases). Germline V gene data show CDR1 as SGHTA and CDR2 as FQGTGA. This CDR3 spans 13 amino acids. The germline V and J ends were trimmed by 2 bases and 3 bases, with 7 bases remaining between them. CDR3 region: CASSLDSDTEAFF. In nucleotides, the CDR3 is TGTGCCAGCAGCTTAGACAGTGACACTGAAGCTTTCTTT. Drawing the rest from reference TRBV7-3 and TRBJ1-1, the complete variable domain is GAGVSQTPSNKVTEKGKYVELRCDPISGHTALYWYRQSLGQGPEFLIYFQGTGAADDSGLPNDRFFAVRPEGSVSTLKIQRTERGDSAVYLCASSLDSDTEAFFGQGTRLTVV.

This chain joins TRBV30 and TRBJ1-1, with D tentatively TRBD1 (6 bases). Per germline, CDR1 GTSNPN and CDR2 SVGIG (reference sequence). The CDR3 is made up of 13 amino acids. Trimming shortened V by 5 bases and J by 2 bases, and 12 bases separated the two germline ends. The CDR3 here is CAWEGQSNTEAFF. The CDR3 region has the DNA TGTGCCTGGGAAGGACAGTCAAACACTGAAGCTTTCTTT.

J is TRBJ1-2 and V is TRBV10-3, with D unresolved. V was cut by 2 bases and J by 2 bases, with 6 bases left in between. The CDR3 is made up of 13 amino acids. From germline, CDR1 is ENHRY and CDR2 SYGVKD. Here the CDR3 DNA reads TGTGCCATCAGTGAGCGGGAGAACTATGGCTACACCTTC. It specifies CAISERENYGYTF.

V is TRBV5-1 and J is TRBJ1-3; TRBD1 might be the D (5 bases). Trimming removed 0 bases at V and 4 bases at J, with 5 bases between. This CDR3 contains 13 residues. Germline CDR1 reads SGHRS; CDR2 reads YFSETQ. The CDR3 DNA reads TGCGCCAGCAGCTTGGGACAGGGAAACACCATATATTTT. Its protein is CASSLGQGNTIYF. The whole variable domain, filled in from reference TRBV5-1 and TRBJ1-3, reads KAGVTQTPRYLIKTRGQQVTLSCSPISGHRSVSWYQQTPGQGLQFLFEYFSETQRNKGNFPGRFSGRQFSNSRSEMNVSTLELGDSALYLCASSLGQGNTIYFGEGSWLTVV.

The rearrangement joins TRBV30 to TRBJ1-2; 9 bases match TRBD1. The CDR3 consists of 14 residues. V shed 0 bases, J shed 8 bases, and the junction held 7 bases outside the gene matches. The germline V gene has CDR1 GTSNPN and CDR2 SVGIG (reference sequence). CDR3 sequence reads: CAWSVRDRAGGYTF. The CDR3 coding sequence is TGTGCCTGGAGTGTACGGGACAGGGCCGGGGGCTACACCTTC.

The J gene is TRBJ2-5, the V gene TRBV5-1; TRBD1 aligns across 8 bases. The CDR3 loop spans 14 amino acids. CDR1 SGHRS and CDR2 YFSETQ come from the germline V gene. Unmatched junction bases numbered 3, after V lost 4 bases and J lost 1 base. DNA for the CDR3: TGCGCCAGCAGCCCCACAGGGGGCCAAGAGACCCAGTACTTC. Its protein product is CASSPTGGQETQYF. Full variable domain (remainder filled in from reference TRBV5-1 and TRBJ2-5): KAGVTQTPRYLIKTRGQQVTLSCSPISGHRSVSWYQQTPGQGLQFLFEYFSETQRNKGNFPGRFSGRQFSNSRSEMNVSTLELGDSALYLCASSPTGGQETQYFGPGTRLLVL.

The chain carries TRBV18 and TRBJ2-2; D gene ambiguous. The CDR3 has 15 amino acids. Germline V gene lookup returns CDR1 KGHSH and CDR2 LQKENI. With 0 bases removed from V and 1 base from J, the gap between germline ends came to 6 bases. The CDR3 DNA is TGTGCCAGCTCACCACCCCAACAGAACACCGGGGAGCTGTTTTTT. Translated: CASSPPQQNTGELFF.

This clone has a single count. This chain's CDR3 is CASSRRQGDGYTF. The CDR3, as DNA: TGTGCCAGCAGCCGCCGACAGGGGGACGGCTACACCTTC. V usage is TRBV2 and J usage is TRBJ1-2; 9 bases map to TRBD1. Germline CDR1 SNHLY, CDR2 FYNNEI. V dropped 6 bases and J dropped 8; count of bases not matched to a gene: 7. The CDR3 consists of 13 residues.

This clone was recorded once. The chain has TRBV7-2 and TRBJ2-7; 7 positions match TRBD1. The CDR3 loop spans 16 amino acids. CDR1 SGHTA and CDR2 FQGNSA come from the germline V gene. J was trimmed by 5 bases and V by 5 bases; bases with no gene match: 15. The CDR3 nucleotides are TGTGCCAGCAGCCTAATTCGTGGGTACAGGGGCCACGAGCAGTACTTC. It translates to CASSLIRGYRGHEQYF.

This chain links TRBV6-5 with TRBJ1-2; possible D gene TRBD1, 6 bases. This CDR3 comprises 15 residues. Looked up from germline, CDR1 is MNHEY and CDR2 is SVGAGI. Trimming cost V 0 bases and J 8 bases, with 16 bases left between them. In DNA, the CDR3 is TGTGCCAGCAGTTACTCGACAGGATCCGCCGGGGGCTACACCTTC. Its protein is CASSYSTGSAGGYTF.